This T cell receptor (beta chain) was sequenced during a study of graft-versus-host responses after intestinal transplantation. There are 16 residues in the CDR3. Per germline, CDR1 MDHEN and CDR2 SYDVKM. V lost 3 bases and J 2 bases, leaving 14 bases between the germline ends. Assay: immunoSEQ multiplex PCR; the TCRdb copy retains only in-frame clones and omits some. This sample has some 29,000 clones, with about four fifths found just once. Graft specimens yielded both intraepithelial and lamina propria lymphocytes. The study, taken as a whole, reports: GvH clones were identified in recipient marrow, with some first appearing in ileum or blood.

About this clone itself: Its antigen is undetermined.

The TCR sequence derives from a human patient who received an intestinal transplant, so some T cells may come from the graft donor. Sequenced material: ileum tissue, taken 98 days after intestinal transplantation. The rearrangement uses TRBV28 and TRBJ1-5; a possible D gene is TRBD1 (5 bases). CDR3 sequence reads: CASSLAMGRGNQPQHF. The DNA for the CDR3 is TGTGCCAGCAGTTTGGCCATGGGGCGGGGCAATCAGCCCCAGCATTTT.